This T cell receptor (beta chain) was sequenced for a study of OX40 agonist ivuxolimab in advanced cancers. Only in-frame clones appear in the TCRdb table, and some are missing; sequencing was by immunoSEQ multiplex PCR. Among about 50,000 clones, around nine tenths were seen once, and the ten largest hold less than 0.75%. Germline trimming cut 2 bases from V and 0 bases from J; bases unmatched to any gene: 0. The germline V gene encodes CDR1 MNHEY and CDR2 SMNVEV (reference sequence). The CDR3 length is 15 residues. The study, taken as a whole, reports: Some of the lowest clonal expansion was seen in partial responders at 0.1-3.0 mg/kg. CD8+ T cells were the subset that, on average, had more expanded clones than CD4+. Certain nonresponding patients likewise had low normalized T-cell clonal expansion.

On this clone itself: Its antigen is unknown.

Here the sequenced sample was CD4+ or CD8+ T cells sorted from blood, taken in a trial of the OX40 agonist ivuxolimab. The chain employs TRBV27 and TRBJ2-2; 7 bases align to TRBD2. This clonotype was sampled from an adult with an advanced solid tumor such as melanoma, head and neck, liver or kidney cancer. CDR3 residues: CASSLGRANTGELFF. CDR3 DNA sequence: TGTGCCAGCAGTTTAGGGAGGGCGAACACCGGGGAGCTGTTTTTT.